This note documents a single TCR beta chain sequence. TCRdb keeps only in-frame clones here, not all; method: immunoSEQ multiplex PCR. The sample shows some 190,000 clones, about 90% of them seen only once. The data were obtained in a study of blood T cell repertoires in COVID-19. Study details: Samples representing acute and convalescent COVID-19 were sourced from the United States, Italy and Spain.

V lost 5 bases, J lost 2 bases, and 12 bases stayed unmatched. The CDR3 consists of 17 residues. Per the germline V gene, CDR1 is MRHNA and CDR2 is SNTAGT. Sequenced material: peripheral blood. This TCR derives from a man aged 18 to 30 with active or convalescent COVID-19. This chain connects TRBV6-4 to TRBJ2-3; 8 nucleotides agree with TRBD2. The DNA of the CDR3 is TGTGCCAGCAGTCCACAACTCAATAGCGGGGTCACAGATACGCAGTATTTT. Its translation is CASSPQLNSGVTDTQYF.